Below are 2 T cell receptor beta chains sequenced from a single sample in a study of long-term antiretroviral therapy in people with HIV. The assay, immunoSEQ v3.0, was run at survey level. Clones were read by immunoSEQ multiplex PCR, and TCRdb kept only the in-frame ones, dropping some. This sample carries 24,000 or so clones, 85% to 95% of them seen once, and the ten largest clones take 2% to 2.5%. The source was unsorted PBMCs, collected about 5 years after starting antiretroviral therapy. The origin of the receptors is a woman aged 45-60 years with HIV.

The chain joins TRBV18 to TRBJ2-3; 8 bases line up with TRBD2. Trimming took 3 bases from V and 2 from J; bases not matched to a gene: 4. CDR1 KGHSH and CDR2 LQKENI come from the germline V gene. The CDR3 loop spans 15 amino acids. This CDR3 reads CASSPISGTTDTQYF. CDR3 coding DNA: TGTGCCAGCTCACCCATTAGCGGGACCACAGATACGCAGTATTTT.

J is TRBJ2-3 and V is TRBV5-1; D is unclear. V dropped 9 bases and J dropped 0 bases, with 11 bases sitting between them. Per germline, CDR1 SGHRS and CDR2 YFSETQ. The CDR3 has 13 residues. This CDR3 reads CATKTESTDTQYF. CDR3 sequence (DNA): TGCGCCACTAAAACCGAAAGCACAGATACGCAGTATTTT.